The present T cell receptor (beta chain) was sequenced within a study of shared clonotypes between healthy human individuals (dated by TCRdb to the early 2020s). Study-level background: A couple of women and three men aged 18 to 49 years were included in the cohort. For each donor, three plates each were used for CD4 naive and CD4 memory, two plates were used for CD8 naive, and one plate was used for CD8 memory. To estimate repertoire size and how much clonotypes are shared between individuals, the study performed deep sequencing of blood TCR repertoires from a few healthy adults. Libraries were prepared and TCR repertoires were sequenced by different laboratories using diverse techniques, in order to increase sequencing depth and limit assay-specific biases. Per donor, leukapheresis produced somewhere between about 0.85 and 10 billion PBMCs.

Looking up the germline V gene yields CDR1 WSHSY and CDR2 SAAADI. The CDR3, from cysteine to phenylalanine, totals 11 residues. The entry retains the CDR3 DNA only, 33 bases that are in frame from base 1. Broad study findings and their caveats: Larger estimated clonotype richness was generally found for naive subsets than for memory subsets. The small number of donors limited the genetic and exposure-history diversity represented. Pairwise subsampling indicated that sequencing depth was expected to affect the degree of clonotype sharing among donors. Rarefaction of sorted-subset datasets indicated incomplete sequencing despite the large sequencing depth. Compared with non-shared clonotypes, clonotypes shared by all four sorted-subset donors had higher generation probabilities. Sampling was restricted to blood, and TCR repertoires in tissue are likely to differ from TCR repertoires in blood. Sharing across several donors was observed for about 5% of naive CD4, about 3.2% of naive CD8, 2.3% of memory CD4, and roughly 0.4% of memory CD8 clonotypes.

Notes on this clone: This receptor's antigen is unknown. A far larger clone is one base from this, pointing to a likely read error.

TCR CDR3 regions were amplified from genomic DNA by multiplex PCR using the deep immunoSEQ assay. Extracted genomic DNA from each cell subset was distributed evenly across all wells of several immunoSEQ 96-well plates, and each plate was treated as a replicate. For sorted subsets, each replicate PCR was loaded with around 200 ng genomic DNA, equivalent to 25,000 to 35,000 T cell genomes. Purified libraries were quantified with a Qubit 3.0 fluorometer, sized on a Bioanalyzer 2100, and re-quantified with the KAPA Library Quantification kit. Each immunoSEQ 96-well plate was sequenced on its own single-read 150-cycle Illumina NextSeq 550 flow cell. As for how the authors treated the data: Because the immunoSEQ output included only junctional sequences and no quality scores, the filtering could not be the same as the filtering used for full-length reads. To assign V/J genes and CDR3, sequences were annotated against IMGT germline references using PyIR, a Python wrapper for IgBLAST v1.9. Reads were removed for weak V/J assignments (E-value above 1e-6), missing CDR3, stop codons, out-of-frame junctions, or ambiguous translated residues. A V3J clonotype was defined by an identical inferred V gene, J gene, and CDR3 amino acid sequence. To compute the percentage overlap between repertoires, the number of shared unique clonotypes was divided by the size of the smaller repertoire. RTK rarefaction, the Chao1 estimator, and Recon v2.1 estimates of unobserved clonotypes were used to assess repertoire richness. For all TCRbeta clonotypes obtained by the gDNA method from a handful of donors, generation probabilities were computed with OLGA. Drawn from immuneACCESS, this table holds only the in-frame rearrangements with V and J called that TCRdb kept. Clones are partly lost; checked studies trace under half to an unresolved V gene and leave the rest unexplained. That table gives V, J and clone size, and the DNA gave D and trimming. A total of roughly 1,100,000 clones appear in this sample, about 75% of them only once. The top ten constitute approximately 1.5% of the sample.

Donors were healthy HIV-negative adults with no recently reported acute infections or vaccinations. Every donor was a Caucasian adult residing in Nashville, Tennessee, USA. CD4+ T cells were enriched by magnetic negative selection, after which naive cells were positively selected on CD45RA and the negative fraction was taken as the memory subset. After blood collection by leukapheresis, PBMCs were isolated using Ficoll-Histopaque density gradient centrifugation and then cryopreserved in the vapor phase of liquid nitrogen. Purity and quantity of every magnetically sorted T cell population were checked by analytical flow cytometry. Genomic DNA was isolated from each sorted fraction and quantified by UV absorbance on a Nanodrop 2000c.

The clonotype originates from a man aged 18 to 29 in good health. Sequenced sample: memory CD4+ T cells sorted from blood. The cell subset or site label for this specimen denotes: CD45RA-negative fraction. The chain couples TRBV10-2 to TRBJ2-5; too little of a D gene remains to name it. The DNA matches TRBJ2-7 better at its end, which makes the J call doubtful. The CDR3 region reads CASSEFYEQYF. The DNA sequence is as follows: TGCGCCAGCAGTGAGTTCTACGAGCAGTACTTC.